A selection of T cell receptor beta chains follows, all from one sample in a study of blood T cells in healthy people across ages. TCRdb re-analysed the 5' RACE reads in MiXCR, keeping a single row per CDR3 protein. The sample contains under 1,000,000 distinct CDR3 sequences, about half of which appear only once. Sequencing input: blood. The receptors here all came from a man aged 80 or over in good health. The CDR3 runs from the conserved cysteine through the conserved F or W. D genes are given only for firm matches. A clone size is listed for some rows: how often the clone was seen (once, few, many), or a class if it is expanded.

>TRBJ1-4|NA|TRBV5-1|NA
CASSLLGRWEEKLFF
TGCGCCAGCAGCTTGTTGGGGCGGTGGGAAGAAAAACTGTTTTTT
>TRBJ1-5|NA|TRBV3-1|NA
CASSQTRNSNQPQHF
TGTGCCAGCAGCCAAACGAGGAATAGCAATCAGCCCCAGCATTTT
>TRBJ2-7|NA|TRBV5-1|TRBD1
CASSFGQGVVYEQYF
TGCGCCAGCAGCTTTGGACAGGGGGTTGTCTACGAGCAGTACTTC
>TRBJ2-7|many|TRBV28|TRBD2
CASTLAGETYEQYF
TGTGCCAGCACCCTTGCGGGGGAGACCTACGAGCAGTACTTC
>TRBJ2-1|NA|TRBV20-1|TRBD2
CSAISGSSYNEQFF
TGCAGTGCAATTAGCGGGAGCTCCTACAATGAGCAGTTCTTC
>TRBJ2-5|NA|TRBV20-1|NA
CSARDPGDVQETQYF
TGCAGTGCTAGAGACCCGGGAGATGTACAAGAGACCCAGTACTTC
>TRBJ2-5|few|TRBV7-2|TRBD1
CASSPLGQGVETQYF
TGTGCCAGCAGCCCTTTGGGACAGGGGGTCGAGACCCAGTACTTC
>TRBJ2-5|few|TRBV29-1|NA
CSVELGQYQETQYF
TGCAGCGTTGAATTAGGACAGTACCAAGAGACCCAGTACTTC
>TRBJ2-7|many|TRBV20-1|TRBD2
CSARASGSSYEQYF
TGCAGTGCTAGAGCTAGCGGGAGCTCCTACGAGCAGTACTTC
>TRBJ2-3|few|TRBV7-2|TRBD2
CASSLGTSGSDTQYF
TGTGCCAGCAGCTTAGGGACTAGCGGGTCAGATACGCAGTATTTT
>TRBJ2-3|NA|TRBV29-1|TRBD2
CSVEDPLAGSTDTQYF
TGCAGCGTTGAAGATCCCCTAGCGGGGAGCACAGATACGCAGTATTTT
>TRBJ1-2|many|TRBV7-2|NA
CASSLDPGSDYGYTF
TGTGCCAGCAGCTTAGATCCAGGGTCGGACTATGGCTACACCTTC
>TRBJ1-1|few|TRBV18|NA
CASSPLIDTEAFF
TGTGCCAGCTCACCACTCATAGACACTGAAGCTTTCTTT
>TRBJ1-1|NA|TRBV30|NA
CAWSTTRGNTEAFF
TGTGCCTGGAGTACCACCAGGGGTAACACTGAAGCTTTCTTT
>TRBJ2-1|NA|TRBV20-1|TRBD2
CSAGGLAGESYNEQFF
TGCAGTGCCGGGGGATTGGCGGGAGAGTCCTACAATGAGCAGTTCTTC
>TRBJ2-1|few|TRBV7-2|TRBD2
CASSIPLAGGQEQFF
TGTGCCAGCAGCATACCACTAGCGGGAGGTCAGGAGCAGTTCTTC
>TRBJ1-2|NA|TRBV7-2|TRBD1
CASSLSDRQDYGYTF
TGTGCCAGCAGCTTATCGGACAGGCAGGACTATGGCTACACCTTC
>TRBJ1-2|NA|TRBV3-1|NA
CASSQTSGYGYTF
TGTGCCAGCAGCCAAACTTCGGGATATGGCTACACCTTC
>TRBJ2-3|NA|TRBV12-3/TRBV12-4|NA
CASSLHRTSTDTQYF
TGTGCCAGCAGCTTGCATCGCACGAGCACAGATACGCAGTATTTT
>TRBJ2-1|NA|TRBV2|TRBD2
CASRNPVGGRANEQFF
TGTGCCAGCAGAAACCCGGTCGGCGGGAGGGCCAATGAGCAGTTCTTC
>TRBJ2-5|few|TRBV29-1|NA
CSVPQEQETQYF
TGCAGCGTCCCTCAGGAGCAAGAGACCCAGTACTTC
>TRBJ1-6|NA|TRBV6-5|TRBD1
CASSYSRTGGSYNSPLHF
TGTGCCAGCAGTTACTCACGGACAGGGGGCTCCTATAATTCACCCCTCCACTTT
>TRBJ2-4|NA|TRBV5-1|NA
CASTTKGGDIQYF
TGCGCCAGCACAACCAAGGGAGGCGACATTCAGTACTTC
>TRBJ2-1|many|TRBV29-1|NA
CSVELVQEQFF
TGCAGCGTTGAGTTGGTCCAGGAGCAGTTCTTC
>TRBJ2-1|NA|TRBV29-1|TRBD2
CSVEAGAGGVEQFF
TGCAGCGTTGAAGCCGGAGCGGGAGGGGTTGAGCAGTTCTTC
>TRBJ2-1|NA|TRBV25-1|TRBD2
CASTTAGVLAGGRGGNEQFF
TGTGCCAGCACCACAGCCGGGGTGCTAGCGGGAGGCCGTGGAGGGAATGAGCAGTTCTTC
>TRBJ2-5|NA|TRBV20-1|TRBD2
CSARDSGLAGGQETQYF
TGCAGTGCTAGAGATTCGGGACTAGCGGGGGGACAAGAGACCCAGTACTTC
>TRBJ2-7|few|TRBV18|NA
CASSPRTDYEQYF
TGTGCCAGCTCACCAAGGACAGACTACGAGCAGTACTTC
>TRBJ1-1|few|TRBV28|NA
CASSLVDPTDTEAFF
TGTGCCAGCAGTTTGGTGGACCCCACGGACACTGAAGCTTTCTTT
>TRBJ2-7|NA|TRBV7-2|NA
CASSLVSEGSYEQYF
TGTGCCAGCAGCTTAGTATCAGAAGGATCCTACGAGCAGTACTTC
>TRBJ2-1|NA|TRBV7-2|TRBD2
CASSREGTSGRNEQFF
TGTGCCAGCAGCCGTGAGGGGACTAGCGGGAGGAATGAGCAGTTCTTC
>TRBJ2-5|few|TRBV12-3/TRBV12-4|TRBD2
CASSWGAPLAGAQETQYF
TGTGCCAGCAGTTGGGGGGCCCCGCTAGCGGGAGCGCAAGAGACCCAGTACTTC
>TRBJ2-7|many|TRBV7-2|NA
CASSSRTAYEQYF
TGTGCCAGCAGCTCCCGGACTGCCTACGAGCAGTACTTC
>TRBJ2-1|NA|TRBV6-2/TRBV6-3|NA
CASSDSDLNNEQFF
TGTGCCAGCAGTGATTCGGACCTAAACAATGAGCAGTTCTTC
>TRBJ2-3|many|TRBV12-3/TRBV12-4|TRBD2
CASSPSLGTSGSTDTQYF
TGTGCCAGCAGTCCTAGCCTGGGGACTAGCGGGAGCACAGATACGCAGTATTTT
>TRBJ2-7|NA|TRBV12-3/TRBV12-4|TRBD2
CASSRLAGAMSYEQYF
TGTGCCAGCAGCAGACTAGCGGGAGCAATGTCCTACGAGCAGTACTTC
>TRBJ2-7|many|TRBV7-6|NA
CASSQDRNYEQYF
TGTGCCAGCAGCCAGGACAGAAACTACGAGCAGTACTTC
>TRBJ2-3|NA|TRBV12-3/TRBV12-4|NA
CASSRAGTDTQYF
TGTGCCAGCAGTCGAGCTGGCACAGATACGCAGTATTTT
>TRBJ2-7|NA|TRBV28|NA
CASSRPGTPYEQYF
TGTGCCAGCAGTCGCCCAGGGACTCCGTACGAGCAGTACTTC
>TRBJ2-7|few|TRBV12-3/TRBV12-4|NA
CASSFTTATYEQYF
TGTGCCAGCAGTTTCACGACGGCTACCTACGAGCAGTACTTC
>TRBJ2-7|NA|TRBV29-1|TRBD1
CSVTVGTGRLYEQYF
TGCAGCGTCACGGTCGGGACAGGGAGACTATACGAGCAGTACTTC
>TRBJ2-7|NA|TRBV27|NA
CASSVGGQTSYEQYF
TGTGCCAGCAGTGTAGGCGGACAGACCTCCTACGAGCAGTACTTC
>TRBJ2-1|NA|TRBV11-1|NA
CASSLALGGRSNEQFF
TGTGCCAGCAGCTTAGCCCTTGGGGGGAGGTCCAATGAGCAGTTCTTC
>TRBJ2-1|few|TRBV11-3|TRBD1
CASTEQGSSEQFF
TGTGCCAGCACCGAACAGGGGTCGAGTGAGCAGTTCTTC
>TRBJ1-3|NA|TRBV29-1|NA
CSVEESSGNTIYF
TGCAGCGTTGAAGAAAGCTCAGGAAACACCATATATTTT
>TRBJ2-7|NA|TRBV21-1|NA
CAIQTGRVYEQYF
TGTGCCATCCAGACAGGGCGAGTCTACGAGCAGTACTTC
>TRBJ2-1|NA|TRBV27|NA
CASRTDSTTYNEQFF
TGTGCCAGCAGGACGGACTCGACAACCTACAATGAGCAGTTCTTC
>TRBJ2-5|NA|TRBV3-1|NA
CASHLHGRRETQYF
TGTGCCAGCCACCTCCACGGGAGACGGGAGACCCAGTACTTC
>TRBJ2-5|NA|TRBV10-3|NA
CAIKGHEYQETQYF
TGTGCCATCAAGGGACACGAGTACCAAGAGACCCAGTACTTC